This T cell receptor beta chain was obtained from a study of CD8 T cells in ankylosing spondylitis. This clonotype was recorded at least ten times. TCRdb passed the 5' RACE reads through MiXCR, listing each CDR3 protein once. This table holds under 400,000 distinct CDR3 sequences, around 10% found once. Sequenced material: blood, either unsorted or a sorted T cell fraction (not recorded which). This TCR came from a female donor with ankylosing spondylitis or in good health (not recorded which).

The CDR3 protein is CSATGTSPDTQYF. CDR3 coding DNA: TGCAGCGCAACCGGGACTAGTCCTGATACGCAGTATTTT. The chain has TRBV29-1 and TRBJ2-3, with 8 bases identical to TRBD2. CDR1 SQVTM and CDR2 ANQGSEA come from the germline V gene. The CDR3 has 13 residues. V gave up 7 bases and J gave up 6 bases; unmatched junction bases: 9.